The 11 T cell receptor beta chains in this list originate from one sample, sequenced in a study of CD8 T cells in Susac syndrome. Reverse transcription of roughly 0.5 to 1 ug RNA used random hexamers. In TCRdb, the immunoSEQ multiplex PCR reads were re-called with MiXCR into one record per CDR3 protein. Here the sample spans about 300,000 distinct CDR3 sequences, around 91% being singletons. The sample taken for sequencing was CD8+ T cells from PBMCs. Every receptor here comes from a human donor with multiple sclerosis.

The chain has TRBV24-1 and TRBJ2-1; weak D call: TRBD2 (8 bases). The CDR3 has 17 amino acids. Trimming stripped 2 bases from V and 0 bases from J, with 13 bases between. The germline V gene has CDR1 KGHDR and CDR2 SFDVKD. The DNA of the CDR3 is TGTGCCACCAGTGATTGGGACAGCGGGAGCTCCTACAATGAGCAGTTCTTC. Encoded protein: CATSDWDSGSSYNEQFF.

J is TRBJ1-4 and V is TRBV30; no definite D call. Trimming shortened V by 3 bases and J by 4 bases, and 18 bases separated the two germline ends. This CDR3 has 16 amino acids. The V gene's germline CDR1 is GTSNPN and CDR2 SVGIG (reference sequence). The CDR3 sequence: CAWRGLPGSLNEKLFF. The CDR3 DNA reads TGTGCCTGGAGGGGCCTCCCAGGCAGTCTTAATGAAAAACTGTTTTTT.

V gene TRBV7-9 combines with J gene TRBJ2-5; a possible D gene is TRBD1 (5 bases). Germline V gene lookup returns CDR1 SEHNR and CDR2 FQNEAQ (reference sequence). There are 15 residues in the CDR3. The V end lost 2 bases, the J end lost 7 bases, and 17 bases lay between the germline ends. CDR3 residues: CASSLFQGRVVTQYF. The CDR3 DNA reads TGTGCCAGCAGCTTATTCCAGGGCAGGGTTGTGACCCAGTACTTC.

The chain carries TRBV28 and TRBJ2-7; 9 bases line up with TRBD1. There are 15 residues in the CDR3. CDR1 and CDR2 from the germline V gene are MDHEN and SYDVKM. V dropped 5 bases and J dropped 3; count of bases not matched to a gene: 8. CDR3 region: CASSPGTGFLYEQYF. The CDR3 DNA reads TGTGCCAGCAGTCCGGGGACAGGGTTTCTCTACGAGCAGTACTTC. The full variable domain, rest sourced from reference TRBV28 and TRBJ2-7, is DVKVTQSSRYLVKRTGEKVFLECVQDMDHENMFWYRQDPGLGLRLIYFSYDVKMKEKGDIPEGYSVSREKKERFSLILESASTNQTSMYLCASSPGTGFLYEQYFGPGTRLTVT.

The J gene is TRBJ1-1, the V gene TRBV28, with D maybe TRBD1 (5 bases). The germline CDR1 and CDR2 sequences are MDHEN and SYDVKM. Trimming took 7 bases from V and 1 from J, leaving 10 bases between them. The CDR3 is 13 amino acids. CDR3: CASIRGTNTEAFF. The CDR3 DNA reads as TGTGCCAGCATTCGGGGCACGAACACTGAAGCTTTCTTT.

In its sample, this clonotype was seen once. CDR3 protein: CASSLTPLAGTSGGYTF. For the CDR3, the DNA is TGTGCCAGCAGCCTAACGCCCCTCGCCGGGACATCGGGGGGCTACACCTTC. The V gene is TRBV7-2, the J gene TRBJ1-2; maybe TRBD1 (6 bases). The germline V and J ends were trimmed by 5 bases and 8 bases, with 27 bases remaining between them. The germline gives CDR1 SGHTA, CDR2 FQGNSA. The CDR3 runs to 17 residues.

The chain couples TRBV14 to TRBJ1-2; the D is unclear. CDR3 size: 16 residues. V was pared by 2 bases and J by 6 bases, with 19 bases between. Germline values: CDR1 SGHDN, CDR2 FVKESK. The CDR3 is CASSQISFRGRDGYTF. The CDR3 nucleotides read TGTGCCAGCAGCCAAATTTCTTTTCGAGGGAGGGATGGCTACACCTTC. Combining the CDR3 with reference TRBV14 and TRBJ1-2 gives the whole variable domain EAGVTQFPSHSVIEKGQTVTLRCDPISGHDNLYWYRRVMGKEIKFLLHFVKESKQDESGMPNNRFLAERTGGTYSTLKVQPAELEDSGVYFCASSQISFRGRDGYTFGSGTRLTVV.

The gene calls are TRBV5-4 and TRBJ2-3; maybe TRBD1 (6 bases). CDR1 and CDR2 (germline): SGHNT, YYREEE (reference sequence). The V gene lost 0 bases and the J gene lost 1 base, with 9 bases spanning the gap. The CDR3 extends over 15 amino acids. Written as DNA, the CDR3 is TGTGCCAGCAGCTTGGCCGCAGGGGGCACAGATACGCAGTATTTT. This sequence encodes CASSLAAGGTDTQYF. Supplemented by reference TRBV5-4 and TRBJ2-3, the full variable domain reads ETGVTQSPTHLIKTRGQQVTLRCSSQSGHNTVSWYQQALGQGPQFIFQYYREEENGRGNFPPRFSGLQFPNYSSELNVNALELDDSALYLCASSLAAGGTDTQYFGPGTRLTVL.

This sequence joins TRBV2 and TRBJ2-2; 8 positions match TRBD2. Trimming removed 6 bases from V and 3 bases from J; junction bases left unmatched: 9. The CDR3 totals 16 residues. CDR1 is SNHLY, CDR2 FYNNEI, per germline. For the CDR3, the DNA is TGTGCCAGCAGCCCTCGGGGGGGCCAGGACACCGGGGAGCTGTTTTTT. Protein: CASSPRGGQDTGELFF.

The chain has TRBV9 and TRBJ1-2; D remains unclear. Germline V gives CDR1 SGDLS, CDR2 YYNGEE. This CDR3 has 16 amino acids. V lost 0 bases and J 4 bases, leaving 16 bases between the germline ends. The CDR3 loop is CASSVGGLGGSYGYTF. CDR3 nucleotides: TGTGCCAGCAGCGTAGGCGGCCTGGGAGGTAGCTATGGCTACACCTTC. The full variable domain, rest sourced from reference TRBV9 and TRBJ1-2, is DSGVTQTPKHLITATGQRVTLRCSPRSGDLSVYWYQQSLDQGLQFLIQYYNGEERAKGNILERFSAQQFPDLHSELNLSSLELGDSALYFCASSVGGLGGSYGYTFGSGTRLTVV.

The chain carries TRBV15 and TRBJ2-1; 14 bases fit TRBD2. Germline values: CDR1 LNHNV, CDR2 YYDKDF (reference sequence). Unmatched junction bases numbered 11, after V lost 5 bases and J lost 8 bases. The CDR3 runs 17 residues. In DNA form, the CDR3 reads TGTGCCACCAGCCCCCTCGGGACTAGCGGGAGAATATATGAGCAGTTCTTC. Residues: CATSPLGTSGRIYEQFF.